A selection of T cell receptor beta chains follows, all from one sample in a study of vaccination and CD4 T cells after COVID-19. These receptors have no known antigen. TCRdb analysed the PCR reads with MiXCR anew, one entry per CDR3 protein. Among approximately 23,000 distinct CDR3 sequences listed, roughly two fifths were seen once. Sequencing used CD4+ T cells from blood, cultured in vitro, obtained about 7 months after SARS-CoV-2 vaccination. Receptors were obtained from a human donor who had recovered from COVID-19. Both conserved end residues are part of each CDR3. D genes are given only for firm matches. Only some rows state a clone size, as once, few, many or a class for expanded clones.

J: TRBJ2-5; D: -; V: TRBV5-4; size: once; DNA: TGTGCCAGCAGCCGGGACACTGTGGAGACCCAGTACTTC; CDR3: CASSRDTVETQYF
J: TRBJ1-4; D: -; V: TRBV6-1; size: -; DNA: TGTGCCAGCAGTGATGCTCCCGAAAAACTGTTTTTT; CDR3: CASSDAPEKLFF
J: TRBJ1-1; D: -; V: TRBV7-3; size: -; DNA: TGTGCCAGCAGCCCCGAGGGACCACCTGAAAACACTGAAGCTTTCTTT; CDR3: CASSPEGPPENTEAFF
J: TRBJ1-5; D: -; V: TRBV6-1; size: few; DNA: TGTGCCAGCAGTGAAATGGGGGGACCCCAGCATTTT; CDR3: CASSEMGGPQHF
J: TRBJ2-1; D: TRBD2; V: TRBV20-1; size: -; DNA: TGCAGTGCTAGAGAAAGGGGACTAGCCTACAATGAGCAGTTCTTC; CDR3: CSARERGLAYNEQFF
J: TRBJ1-3; D: TRBD1; V: TRBV7-9; size: few; DNA: TGTGCCAGCAGCGCGGGACAGAGTGTATATTTT; CDR3: CASSAGQSVYF
J: TRBJ1-1; D: -; V: TRBV7-9; size: few; DNA: TGTGCCAGCAGCTCGGGAACGTATGGAGCTGCTGAAGCTTTCTTT; CDR3: CASSSGTYGAAEAFF
J: TRBJ2-4; D: -; V: TRBV20-1; size: -; DNA: TGCAGTGCTAGAGTAGGGTCAGCTGAAGCCAAAAACATTCAGTACTTC; CDR3: CSARVGSAEAKNIQYF
J: TRBJ2-3; D: -; V: TRBV6-5; size: -; DNA: TGTGCCAGCAGTTACGGGCCTACGCAGTATTTT; CDR3: CASSYGPTQYF
J: TRBJ2-3; D: -; V: TRBV6-1; size: -; DNA: TGTGCCAGCAGCCCCGTCGCCCCGGGAGTCGGGGATACGCAGTATTTT; CDR3: CASSPVAPGVGDTQYF